The rows below give T cell receptor beta chains drawn from one sample of a study of shared clonotypes between healthy human individuals. Some clones are missing from TCRdb's copy, which holds only in-frame ones; the method was immunoSEQ multiplex PCR. There are approximately 2.4 million clones in the sample; approximately 94% occur only once, and over 0.1% lies in the top ten. The source material was naive CD4+ T cells sorted from blood. The receptors originated from a man younger than 30 in good health. Each CDR3 is given with its conserved first and last residue. Fields, in order: V gene, clone size, D gene, J gene, CDR3 protein, CDR3 DNA. The D gene is left open where the match is weak. Clone size is not always given. Where it is, it says once, few, many or a class for expanded clones.

v_gene: TRBV5-1
abundance: .
d_gene: .
j_gene: TRBJ2-6
CDR3aa: CASTLGSSGANVLTF
CDR3nt: TGCGCCAGCACCTTGGGGAGCTCTGGGGCCAACGTCCTGACTTTC

v_gene: TRBV25-1
abundance: once
d_gene: .
j_gene: TRBJ2-1
CDR3aa: CASSGTDSNEQFF
CDR3nt: TGTGCCAGCAGCGGAACGGACAGCAATGAGCAGTTCTTC

v_gene: TRBV5-1
abundance: .
d_gene: TRBD2
j_gene: TRBJ2-7
CDR3aa: CASSLDSAGVREQYF
CDR3nt: TGCGCCAGCAGCTTGGACTCAGCGGGAGTACGCGAGCAGTACTTC

v_gene: TRBV6-5
abundance: .
d_gene: .
j_gene: TRBJ1-6
CDR3aa: CASSYENSRRSPLHF
CDR3nt: TGTGCCAGCAGTTACGAAAACTCCCGGCGTTCACCCCTCCACTTT

v_gene: TRBV2
abundance: .
d_gene: .
j_gene: TRBJ2-5
CDR3aa: CASSEDQAKSETQYF
CDR3nt: TGTGCCAGCAGTGAGGATCAGGCTAAGTCCGAGACCCAGTACTTC

v_gene: TRBV2
abundance: .
d_gene: .
j_gene: TRBJ1-6
CDR3aa: CASSDRAESPLHF
CDR3nt: TGTGCCAGCAGTGACAGGGCCGAGTCACCCCTCCACTTT

v_gene: TRBV4-1
abundance: .
d_gene: .
j_gene: TRBJ2-7
CDR3aa: CASSQDRSRAYEQYF
CDR3nt: TGCGCCAGCAGCCAAGATAGGAGCAGGGCCTACGAGCAGTACTTC

v_gene: TRBV5-4
abundance: .
d_gene: .
j_gene: TRBJ1-2
CDR3aa: CASSLGTERGTTF
CDR3nt: TGTGCCAGCAGCTTGGGGACAGAGAGAGGAACCACCTTC

v_gene: TRBV2
abundance: once
d_gene: TRBD1
j_gene: TRBJ1-3
CDR3aa: CASYSPRQGGNTIYF
CDR3nt: TGTGCCAGCTATTCCCCGCGACAGGGCGGAAACACCATATATTTT

v_gene: TRBV7-8
abundance: .
d_gene: .
j_gene: TRBJ2-3
CDR3aa: CASSLDTQYF
CDR3nt: TGTGCCAGCAGCTTAGATACGCAGTATTTT

v_gene: TRBV19
abundance: few
d_gene: .
j_gene: TRBJ1-2
CDR3aa: CASSKDRYGYTF
CDR3nt: TGTGCCAGTAGTAAGGACAGATATGGCTACACCTTC

v_gene: TRBV28
abundance: .
d_gene: TRBD2
j_gene: TRBJ2-2
CDR3aa: CASSFRGVGTGELFF
CDR3nt: TGTGCCAGCAGTTTCCGGGGGGTGGGCACCGGGGAGCTGTTTTTT

v_gene: TRBV9
abundance: .
d_gene: TRBD2
j_gene: TRBJ2-7
CDR3aa: CASSALAGEAVEQYF
CDR3nt: TGTGCCAGCAGCGCGTTAGCGGGGGAAGCGGTGGAGCAGTACTTC

v_gene: TRBV7-9
abundance: few
d_gene: .
j_gene: TRBJ1-6
CDR3aa: CASNTGSSPLHF
CDR3nt: TGTGCCAGCAACACAGGGAGTTCACCCCTCCACTTT

v_gene: TRBV11-2
abundance: .
d_gene: TRBD2
j_gene: TRBJ2-3
CDR3aa: CASSLPGGGRTDTQYF
CDR3nt: TGTGCCAGCAGTCTCCCTGGCGGGGGACGCACAGATACGCAGTATTTT

v_gene: TRBV27
abundance: .
d_gene: TRBD1
j_gene: TRBJ2-7
CDR3aa: CASSLLGRGIEQYF
CDR3nt: TGTGCCAGCAGTTTATTGGGCAGGGGGATCGAGCAGTACTTC

v_gene: TRBV30
abundance: few
d_gene: .
j_gene: TRBJ1-1
CDR3aa: CAWSQDNTEAFF
CDR3nt: TGTGCCTGGAGTCAGGACAACACTGAAGCTTTCTTT

v_gene: TRBV5-1
abundance: .
d_gene: TRBD1
j_gene: TRBJ1-5
CDR3aa: CASSLGGQMGQPQHF
CDR3nt: TGCGCCAGCAGCTTGGGGGGACAGATGGGCCAGCCCCAGCATTTT

v_gene: TRBV6-5
abundance: .
d_gene: .
j_gene: TRBJ1-1
CDR3aa: CASRDISIENTEAFF
CDR3nt: TGTGCCAGCAGGGACATATCCATAGAGAACACTGAAGCTTTCTTT

v_gene: TRBV7-2
abundance: .
d_gene: TRBD2
j_gene: TRBJ2-1
CDR3aa: CASSFRAGVSYNEQFF
CDR3nt: TGTGCCAGCAGCTTCCGAGCGGGGGTCTCCTACAATGAGCAGTTCTTC

v_gene: TRBV2
abundance: .
d_gene: .
j_gene: TRBJ2-2
CDR3aa: CASSGTAGRRGTGELFF
CDR3nt: TGTGCCAGCAGTGGGACGGCTGGGAGAAGGGGGACCGGGGAGCTGTTTTTT

v_gene: TRBV2
abundance: .
d_gene: .
j_gene: TRBJ1-2
CDR3aa: CASSEVSPNYGYTF
CDR3nt: TGTGCCAGCAGTGAAGTCAGTCCTAACTATGGCTACACCTTC

v_gene: TRBV6-5
abundance: once
d_gene: TRBD1
j_gene: TRBJ2-3
CDR3aa: CASSRTGGEDTQYF
CDR3nt: TGTGCCAGCAGTCGGACAGGGGGCGAAGATACGCAGTATTTT

v_gene: TRBV5-1
abundance: .
d_gene: .
j_gene: TRBJ2-3
CDR3aa: CASSLVAGQDTQYF
CDR3nt: TGCGCCAGCAGCTTGGTTGCGGGGCAAGATACGCAGTATTTT

v_gene: TRBV28
abundance: .
d_gene: TRBD1
j_gene: TRBJ1-2
CDR3aa: CASSPGTGGNGYTF
CDR3nt: TGTGCCAGCAGTCCTGGGACAGGGGGTAATGGCTACACCTTC

v_gene: TRBV6-5
abundance: .
d_gene: TRBD1
j_gene: TRBJ1-1
CDR3aa: CASSSGGFRRNTEAFF
CDR3nt: TGTGCCAGCAGTTCAGGGGGCTTTAGGAGAAACACTGAAGCTTTCTTT

v_gene: TRBV10-3
abundance: .
d_gene: TRBD2
j_gene: TRBJ2-3
CDR3aa: CAISEGLAGGDTQYF
CDR3nt: TGTGCCATCAGTGAAGGACTAGCGGGGGGAGATACGCAGTATTTT

v_gene: TRBV10-3
abundance: .
d_gene: .
j_gene: TRBJ1-5
CDR3aa: CATTDSNQPQHF
CDR3nt: TGTGCCACCACGGACAGCAATCAGCCCCAGCATTTT

v_gene: TRBV10-3
abundance: .
d_gene: .
j_gene: TRBJ2-1
CDR3aa: CAITGDRGSYNEQFF
CDR3nt: TGTGCCATCACCGGGGACCGAGGCTCCTACAATGAGCAGTTCTTC

v_gene: TRBV12-5
abundance: .
d_gene: .
j_gene: TRBJ2-5
CDR3aa: CASARDGGETQYF
CDR3nt: TGTGCTAGTGCCCGGGATGGTGGAGAGACCCAGTACTTC

v_gene: TRBV5-1
abundance: .
d_gene: TRBD1
j_gene: TRBJ2-1
CDR3aa: CASSLTGPMGNEQFF
CDR3nt: TGCGCCAGCAGCCTGACAGGGCCCATGGGGAATGAGCAGTTCTTC

v_gene: TRBV28
abundance: .
d_gene: .
j_gene: TRBJ2-5
CDR3aa: CASSFKFGGYQETQYF
CDR3nt: TGTGCCAGCAGTTTTAAGTTCGGAGGGTACCAAGAGACCCAGTACTTC

v_gene: TRBV7-8
abundance: .
d_gene: .
j_gene: TRBJ1-5
CDR3aa: CASSPRSDQPQHF
CDR3nt: TGTGCCAGCAGCCCAAGGTCGGATCAGCCCCAGCATTTT

v_gene: TRBV11-1
abundance: .
d_gene: .
j_gene: TRBJ1-4
CDR3aa: CASSLGFNEKLFF
CDR3nt: TGTGCCAGCAGCTTGGGTTTCAATGAAAAACTGTTTTTT

v_gene: TRBV7-2
abundance: .
d_gene: .
j_gene: TRBJ2-2
CDR3aa: CASSPDEVVRSGELFF
CDR3nt: TGTGCCAGCAGCCCCGATGAGGTGGTACGGAGCGGGGAGCTGTTTTTT

v_gene: TRBV10-1
abundance: .
d_gene: TRBD1
j_gene: TRBJ2-2
CDR3aa: CASSRTGSYTGELFF
CDR3nt: TGCGCCAGCAGCCGGACAGGGTCATACACCGGGGAGCTGTTTTTT

v_gene: TRBV11-2
abundance: .
d_gene: .
j_gene: TRBJ2-4
CDR3aa: CASRTLSLAKNIQYF
CDR3nt: TGTGCCAGCAGGACCCTATCCCTAGCCAAAAACATTCAGTACTTC